One and the same sample provided the 11 T cell receptor beta chains below, sequenced in a study of T cells in Graves' hyperthyroidism and ophthalmopathy. Amplification of TCR beta CDR3 regions was performed using RNA transcripts as template. Initially, a first-round RT-PCR of the TCR CDR3 employed the HTBI primer set. Each CDR3 protein gets one entry after TCRdb re-called the multiplex PCR reads with MiXCR. This sample carries 350,000 to 450,000 distinct CDR3 sequences, about 18% of them seen once, and the ten largest clones take almost 35%. The sample comprised blood. These receptors were collected from a woman aged 30 to 39 with Graves' hyperthyroidism that later progressed to Graves' ophthalmopathy.

This clonotype was recorded a few times. This may stem from a read error, because a much larger clone lies one nucleotide away. This sequence joins TRBV7-2 and TRBJ1-1; D is ambiguous. The CDR3 spans 10 residues. Germline assignment: CDR1 SGHTA and CDR2 FQGNSA. Trimming took off 7 bases at V and 3 bases at J, with 3 bases between the two ends. The CDR3 DNA reads TGTGCCAGCACCTACACTGAAGCTTTCTTT. Translation: CASTYTEAFF.

There are many counts of this clonotype. The chain recombines TRBV5-4 with TRBJ2-7; 8 positions agree with TRBD2. CDR1 and CDR2 from the germline V gene are SGHNT and YYREEE (reference sequence). This CDR3 contains 17 residues. Trimming took 0 bases from V and 6 from J; bases not matched to a gene: 14. CDR3 amino acids: CASSLGVGAGVTSEQYF. The CDR3 DNA is TGTGCCAGCAGCTTGGGGGTGGGAGCGGGAGTGACGAGCGAGCAGTACTTC.

This chain joins TRBV4-1 and TRBJ2-1; 8 bases line up with TRBD2. Germline CDR1 is MGHRA and CDR2 is YSYEKL. Unmatched junction bases numbered 7, after V lost 3 bases and J lost 0 bases. The length of the CDR3 is 17 residues. DNA for the CDR3: TGCGCCAGCAGCCAGGCCCAACTAGCGGTCTCCTACAATGAGCAGTTCTTC. This gives the protein CASSQAQLAVSYNEQFF.

This clonotype turned up a few times. V is TRBV4-1 and J is TRBJ2-3; no firm D call. The CDR3 runs 15 residues. With 3 bases removed from V and 0 bases from J, the gap between germline ends came to 10 bases. Germline assignment: CDR1 MGHRA and CDR2 YSYEKL. The CDR3 reads CASSQNIPSTDTQYF. Here the CDR3 DNA reads TGCGCCAGCAGCCAGAATATCCCTAGCACAGATACGCAGTATTTT.

As concerns this clonotype: One base away lies a much larger clone, so this may be a sequencing read error. The chain links TRBV20-1 to TRBJ2-7, with 7 bases identical to TRBD2. Germline CDR1 reads DFQATT; CDR2 reads SNEGSKA (reference sequence). The CDR3 loop spans 13 amino acids. The CDR3 nucleotides are TGCAGTGCTAGAGGGGGACTACCCTACGAGCATTACTTC. Protein sequence: CSARGGLPYEHYF.

This clonotype was observed once. CDR3 protein: CSVEDVNPDRGYGYTF. CDR3 DNA: TGCAGCGTTGAGGATGTGAATCCCGACAGGGGCTATGGCTACACCTTC. The V gene is TRBV29-1, the J gene TRBJ1-2, with 8 bases lining up with TRBD1. The CDR3 covers 16 residues. Germline V gives CDR1 SQVTM, CDR2 ANQGSEA. The junction had 13 bases not matched to a gene; V was cut back by 3 bases and J by 4 bases.

This clonotype was found many times. The chain employs TRBV19 and TRBJ2-5, with unresolved D. The ends were cut back, 2 bases at V and 0 bases at J, with 7 bases in the middle. Germline CDR1 is LNHDA and CDR2 is SQIVND (reference sequence). CDR3 length: 14 residues. CDR3 loop: CASSISRNQETQYF. The CDR3 nucleotides are TGTGCCAGTAGTATATCTAGAAACCAAGAGACCCAGTACTTC.

There are a few counts of this clonotype. The chain joins TRBV28 to TRBJ1-4; the D gene is possibly TRBD1 (5 bases). There are 16 residues in the CDR3. The germline V gene encodes CDR1 MDHEN and CDR2 SYDVKM. V shed 3 bases and J shed 8 bases, with 19 bases lying between them. CDR3 DNA sequence: TGTGCCAGCAGTTTCCTAAAGGGCCCGGGGGACGAAAAACTGTTTTTT. This codes for CASSFLKGPGDEKLFF. Combining the CDR3 with reference TRBV28 and TRBJ1-4 gives the whole variable domain DVKVTQSSRYLVKRTGEKVFLECVQDMDHENMFWYRQDPGLGLRLIYFSYDVKMKEKGDIPEGYSVSREKKERFSLILESASTNQTSMYLCASSFLKGPGDEKLFFGSGTQLSVL.

In this sample, this clonotype turned up many times. The rearrangement uses TRBV5-1 and TRBJ2-1, with D perhaps TRBD1 or TRBD2 (5 bases each). CDR1 is SGHRS and CDR2 is YFSETQ in the germline V gene. CDR3 length equals 13 residues. Deletions cut 9 bases from V and 0 bases from J, with 10 bases between. The CDR3 protein is CANWGSSYNEQFF. The CDR3 DNA follows: TGCGCCAACTGGGGGAGCTCCTACAATGAGCAGTTCTTC.

This clonotype was recorded at least ten times. J is TRBJ1-4 and V is TRBV12-3 or TRBV12-4, with D tentatively TRBD1 (5 bases). The CDR3 sequence is 14 residues long. Between the trimmed V and J ends, which lost 7 bases and 1 base, there was a span of 10 bases. The DNA of the CDR3 is TGTGCCAGCACTCAGCAGGGAACTAATGAAAAACTGTTTTTT. This encodes CASTQQGTNEKLFF.

This clonotype came up a few times. This sequence joins TRBV11-2 and TRBJ2-1, with D perhaps TRBD1 or TRBD2 (5 bases each). The CDR3 consists of 15 residues. Germline lookup yields CDR1 SGHAT and CDR2 FQNNGV. V lost 6 bases and J lost 9, with 21 bases in between. The CDR3 reads CASRPVGEIQGEQFF. Here the CDR3 DNA reads TGTGCCAGCAGGCCGGTGGGGGAAATTCAGGGTGAGCAGTTCTTC.